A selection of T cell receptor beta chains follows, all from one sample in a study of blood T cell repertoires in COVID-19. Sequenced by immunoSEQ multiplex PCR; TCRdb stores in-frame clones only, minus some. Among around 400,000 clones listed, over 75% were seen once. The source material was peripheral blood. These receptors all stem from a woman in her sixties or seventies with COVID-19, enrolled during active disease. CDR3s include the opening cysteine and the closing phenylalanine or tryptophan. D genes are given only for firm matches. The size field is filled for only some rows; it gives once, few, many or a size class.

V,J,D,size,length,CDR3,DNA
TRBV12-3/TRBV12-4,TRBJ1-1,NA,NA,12,CASSLGLRVAFF,TGTGCCAGCAGTTTAGGTCTGAGGGTAGCTTTCTTT
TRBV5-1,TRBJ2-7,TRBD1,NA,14,CASKNSGTAYEQYF,TGCGCCAGCAAAAATTCCGGGACAGCTTACGAGCAGTACTTC
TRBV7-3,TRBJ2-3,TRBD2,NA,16,CASSPGGGRSTDTQYF,TGTGCCAGCAGCCCGGGCGGGGGGCGTAGCACAGATACGCAGTATTTT
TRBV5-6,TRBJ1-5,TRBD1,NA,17,CASSPWTGLRSNQPQHF,TGTGCCAGCAGCCCTTGGACAGGGCTGAGGAGCAATCAGCCCCAGCATTTT
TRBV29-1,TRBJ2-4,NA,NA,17,CSVGEGRMEIAKNIQYF,TGCAGCGTTGGAGAAGGGAGGATGGAGATAGCCAAAAACATTCAGTACTTC
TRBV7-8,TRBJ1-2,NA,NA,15,CASSLEVWGVFGYTF,TGTGCCAGCAGCTTAGAAGTCTGGGGGGTTTTTGGCTACACCTTC
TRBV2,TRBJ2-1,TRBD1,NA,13,CASSGQGAYEQFF,TGTGCCAGCAGCGGACAGGGGGCTTATGAGCAGTTCTTC
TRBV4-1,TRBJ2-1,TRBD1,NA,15,CASSPEDRGDNEQFF,TGCGCCAGCAGCCCCGAGGACAGGGGGGATAATGAGCAGTTCTTC
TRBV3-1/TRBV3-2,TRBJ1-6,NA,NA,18,CASSQRRARSSYNSPLHF,TGTGCCAGCAGCCAACGGAGAGCCAGAAGCTCCTATAATTCACCCCTCCACTTT
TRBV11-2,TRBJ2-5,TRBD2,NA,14,CASRPEGGQETQYF,TGTGCCAGCAGACCGGAGGGAGGGCAAGAGACCCAGTACTTC
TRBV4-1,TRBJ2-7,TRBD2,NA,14,CASSLTSGPYEQYF,TGCGCCAGCAGCCTCACTAGCGGGCCCTACGAGCAGTACTTC
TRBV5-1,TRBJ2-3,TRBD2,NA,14,CAGSSGGQADTQYF,TGCGCCGGTTCTAGCGGGGGGCAGGCAGATACGCAGTATTTT
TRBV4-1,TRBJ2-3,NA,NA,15,CASSQDRARGASQYF,TGCGCCAGCAGCCAAGATCGTGCCAGGGGGGCGTCGCAGTATTTT
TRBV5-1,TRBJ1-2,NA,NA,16,CASSWGGSSANYGYTF,TGCGCCAGCAGCTGGGGCGGTTCGTCAGCTAACTATGGCTACACCTTC
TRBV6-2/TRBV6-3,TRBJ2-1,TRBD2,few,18,CASSYSASGVSSYNEQFF,TGTGCCAGCAGTTACTCGGCTAGCGGGGTAAGCTCCTACAATGAGCAGTTCTTC
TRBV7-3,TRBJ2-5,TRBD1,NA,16,CASSPRGGAGQETQYF,TGTGCCAGCAGCCCACGAGGGGGCGCCGGTCAAGAGACCCAGTACTTC
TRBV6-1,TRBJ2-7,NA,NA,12,CASSEVRYEQYF,TGTGCCAGCAGTGAGGTCCGGTACGAGCAGTACTTC
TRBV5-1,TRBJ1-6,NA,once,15,CASSLVTTGGSPLHF,TGCGCCAGCAGCTTGGTAACTACTGGAGGTTCACCCCTCCACTTT
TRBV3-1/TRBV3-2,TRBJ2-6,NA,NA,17,CASSPRQRYSGANVLTF,TGTGCCAGCAGCCCGAGACAGAGATACTCTGGGGCCAACGTCCTGACTTTC
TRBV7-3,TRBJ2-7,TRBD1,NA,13,CASSLTGGYEQYF,TGTGCCAGCAGCTTGACAGGGGGCTACGAGCAGTACTTC
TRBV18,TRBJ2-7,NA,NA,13,CASSRTENYEQYF,TGTGCCAGCTCACGGACAGAGAACTACGAGCAGTACTTC
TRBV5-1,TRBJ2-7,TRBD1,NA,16,CASSAPGQGSPYEQYF,TGCGCCAGCAGCGCACCTGGACAGGGGTCCCCCTACGAGCAGTACTTC
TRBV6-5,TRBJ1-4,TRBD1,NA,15,CASSSIIQGEEKLFF,TGTGCCAGCAGTTCGATAATACAGGGGGAGGAAAAACTGTTTTTT
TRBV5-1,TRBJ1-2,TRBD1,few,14,CASSLMDRAGGYTF,TGCGCCAGCAGCTTGATGGACAGGGCCGGTGGCTACACCTTC
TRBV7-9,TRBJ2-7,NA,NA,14,CASSSPRDFYEQYF,TGTGCCAGCAGCTCGCCCCGGGACTTCTACGAGCAGTACTTC